The 24 T cell receptor beta chains listed next were all sequenced from one sample in a study of T cells in Graves' hyperthyroidism and ophthalmopathy (dated by TCRdb to the late 2010s). Preparation of the library involved multiplex PCR. The sequencer was an Illumina HiSeq 2000. The TCR beta CDR3 regions were amplified from the RNA transcripts. A first-round RT-PCR of the TCR CDR3 used the HTBI primer set with the Qiagen OneStep RT-PCR kit. The public reads were reprocessed in TCRdb via fastp at Q25 and MiXCR, keeping in-frame beta chains. Each CDR3 protein appears once, grouped with its most common genes and DNA. The sample profile shows about 500,000 distinct CDR3 sequences; 16% of them were found once. The ten top clones hold about 29% of the sample. The specimen sequenced was blood. The receptor source for this set is a woman aged 30 to 39 with Graves' ophthalmopathy.

This clonotype occurred many times. J is TRBJ2-3 and V is TRBV7-2; no definite D call. The CDR3 spans 15 residues. The germline V and J ends were trimmed by 2 bases and 0 bases, with 9 bases remaining between them. The germline V gene encodes CDR1 SGHTA and CDR2 FQGNSA. The CDR3 sequence: CASSLIRSSTDTQYF. The CDR3 DNA reads TGTGCCAGCAGCTTAATTCGTTCTAGCACAGATACGCAGTATTTT.

The chain uses TRBV3-1 and TRBJ1-2; 8 bases map to TRBD1. This CDR3 comprises 14 residues. The germline CDR1 and CDR2 sequences are LGHDT and YNNKEL (reference sequence). CDR3 DNA: TGTATCAGCAGCCAAGGACAGGGTAACTATGGCTACACCTTC. As protein: CISSQGQGNYGYTF.

This sequence joins TRBV19 and TRBJ1-3; D remains unclear. Deletions cut 5 bases from V and 0 bases from J, with 14 bases between. The CDR3 length is 16 residues. CDR1 and CDR2 from the germline V gene are LNHDA and SQIVND (reference sequence). The CDR3 coding sequence is TGTGCCAGTAGTGTGACCTCTCGGAACTCTGGAAACACCATATATTTT. It yields the protein CASSVTSRNSGNTIYF.

This clonotype was detected many times. This chain links TRBV5-1 with TRBJ2-7; perhaps TRBD1 as D (5 bases). The CDR3 runs to 14 residues. Germline CDR1 reads SGHRS; CDR2 reads YFSETQ. Trimming cost V 5 bases and J 2 bases, with 14 bases left between them. CDR3 sequence reads: CASRVQDGAYEQYF. In DNA form, the CDR3 reads TGCGCCAGCAGGGTACAGGACGGCGCCTACGAGCAGTACTTC.

This clonotype has more than one count but fewer than ten. The junction does not match germline at one end; this may be a read error. The V and J genes are TRBV5-1 and TRBJ2-1; D call uncertain. The CDR3 is made up of 13 amino acids. Germline V lookup: CDR1 SGHRS, CDR2 YFSETQ. The CDR3 DNA reads as TGCGCCAGCAGCTTGGGACTCAACAATGAGCAGTCCTTC. Its translation: CASSLGLNNEQSF.

This clonotype came up many times. For the CDR3, the DNA is TGTGCCAGCAGCAACCCCGCGGGGGTGCTCAACAATGAGCAGTTCTTC. Its translation: CASSNPAGVLNNEQFF. The chain couples TRBV27 to TRBJ2-1, with 7 positions matching TRBD2. The CDR3 runs to 16 residues. CDR1 and CDR2 (germline): MNHEY, SMNVEV (reference sequence). V shed 6 bases and J 5 bases; nucleotides not matched to a gene: 13.

V is TRBV7-3 and J is TRBJ2-2; a possible D gene is TRBD1 (5 bases). Germline loops: CDR1 SGHTA, CDR2 FQGTGA. V was trimmed by 5 bases and J by 7 bases, leaving 14 bases between them. The CDR3 consists of 14 residues. In DNA form, the CDR3 reads TGTGCCAGCAGCCAGGCAGGGTTCGGCGGGGAGCTGTTTTTT. Protein sequence: CASSQAGFGGELFF.

This clonotype was counted at least ten times. The CDR3 region is CASSRGQNHYEQYF. DNA for the CDR3: TGTGCCAGCAGCCGGGGACAGAATCACTACGAGCAGTACTTC. The V call is TRBV3-1, the J call TRBJ2-7; the match to TRBD1 covers 7 bases. The trim removed 4 bases at V and 3 bases at J, leaving 6 bases unmatched. Per germline, CDR1 LGHDT and CDR2 YNNKEL (reference sequence). CDR3 length equals 14 residues.

This clonotype has a handful of counts. The V call is TRBV5-1, the J call TRBJ2-1, with 8 nucleotides matching TRBD2. The CDR3 consists of 17 residues. V dropped 2 bases and J dropped 8; count of bases not matched to a gene: 15. Germline loops: CDR1 SGHRS, CDR2 YFSETQ. The CDR3 loop reads CASSFLLAGRRGDEQFF. CDR3 in DNA: TGCGCCAGCAGCTTCCTCCTAGCGGGTCGTAGGGGGGATGAGCAGTTCTTC.

This clonotype was observed at least ten times. This rearrangement joins TRBV20-1 to TRBJ2-4; D call uncertain. The germline CDR1 and CDR2 sequences are DFQATT and SNEGSKA (reference sequence). V gave up 1 base and J gave up 0 bases, with 7 bases separating them. The CDR3 spans 14 residues. The CDR3 coding sequence is TGCAGTGCTAGAGTCTCCATAGCCAAAAACATTCAGTACTTC. This encodes CSARVSIAKNIQYF.

Many counts were recorded for this clonotype. The V and J genes are TRBV2 and TRBJ2-1; 16 bases align to TRBD2. The CDR3 extends over 18 amino acids. The V gene end was trimmed by 5 bases and the J gene end by 0 bases; junction bases not matched to a gene: 4. Germline CDR1 and CDR2: SNHLY and FYNNEI. CDR3 nucleotides: TGTGCCAGCAGTCTGGGACTAGCGGGAGGGGGCTCCTACAATGAGCAGTTCTTC. Protein: CASSLGLAGGGSYNEQFF.

This sequence joins TRBV4-3 and TRBJ2-1; 12 nucleotides agree with TRBD2. Germline CDR1 LGHNA, CDR2 YSLEER. The ends lost 0 bases at V and 8 bases at J; junction bases unmatched: 5. The CDR3 runs to 16 residues. The CDR3 coding sequence is TGCGCCAGCAGCCAAGATCTAGCGGGAGGGGTCCATGAGCAGTTCTTC. Translating gives CASSQDLAGGVHEQFF.

A note on this clonotype: A much larger clone lies one base from this, so it may be a read error. This rearrangement joins TRBV7-2 to TRBJ2-5; D not certain. The germline V gene has CDR1 SGHTA and CDR2 FQGNSA. This CDR3 has 14 residues. The CDR3, as DNA: TGTGCCAGCAGCTTAGCGCCTCGCGGAGAGACCCAGCACTTC. Translating gives CASSLAPRGETQHF.

This clonotype was picked up many times. CDR3: CASSQQQGQETQYF. Here the CDR3 DNA reads TGTGCCAGCAGCCAACAACAGGGCCAAGAGACCCAGTACTTC. The chain combines TRBV3-1 with TRBJ2-5, with a possible D match to TRBD1 (6 bases). The V and J ends lost 2 bases and 1 base respectively, with 8 bases between them. The CDR3 runs to 14 residues. Germline values: CDR1 LGHDT, CDR2 YNNKEL (reference sequence).

This clonotype came up many times. This chain joins TRBV7-8 and TRBJ1-2; D is unclear. Germline V gives CDR1 SGHVS, CDR2 FQNEAQ. The CDR3 is made up of 14 amino acids. V lost 5 bases, J lost 0 bases, and 10 bases lay in between. The CDR3: CASSLDRANYGYTF. Here the CDR3 DNA reads TGTGCCAGCAGCCTGGACCGCGCTAACTATGGCTACACCTTC.

This chain uses TRBV5-6 with TRBJ2-5; D uncertain. The CDR3 extends over 13 amino acids. Trimming cost V 4 bases and J 4 bases, with 11 bases left between them. The germline CDR1 and CDR2 sequences are SGHDT and YYEEEE. CDR3 loop: CASSGLKAETQYF. The CDR3 nucleotides are TGTGCCAGCAGCGGTCTAAAGGCAGAGACCCAGTACTTC.

This clonotype was seen ten or more times. The chain combines TRBV30 with TRBJ2-5; possibly TRBD2 for D (6 bases). Germline V gives CDR1 GTSNPN, CDR2 SVGIG (reference sequence). The CDR3 spans 12 residues. The V end lost 3 bases, the J end lost 6 bases, and 11 bases lay between the germline ends. The CDR3 DNA is TGTGCCTGGAGGCCTAGCGCAAAGACCCAGTACTTC. Its translation is CAWRPSAKTQYF.

The V call is TRBV10-3, the J call TRBJ2-7, with D possibly being TRBD1 or TRBD2 (5 bases each). The CDR3 runs 12 residues. Trimming removed 6 bases at V and 3 bases at J, with 9 bases between. Germline loops: CDR1 ENHRY, CDR2 SYGVKD. In DNA, the CDR3 is TGTGCCATCAGGAGGGGAAACTACGAGCAGTACTTC. Amino acids: CAIRRGNYEQYF.

This clonotype was seen once. Its ends do not fully match the called genes, so a read error is possible. The J gene is TRBJ1-4, the V gene TRBV5-5, with 7 bases fitting TRBD1. CDR1 is SGHKS, CDR2 YYEKEE, per germline (reference sequence). This CDR3 comprises 16 residues. In DNA, the CDR3 is TGTGCCAGCGGCTTGGAAAAACAGGGGATTTACGAAAAACTGTTTTTT. Protein product: CASGLEKQGIYEKLFF.

This clonotype has a handful of counts. The DNA of the CDR3 is TGCGCCAGCAGCGGCGAGTCTGAAGCTTTCTTT. This sequence encodes CASSGESEAFF. The V call is TRBV5-1, the J call TRBJ1-1; D unresolved. V lost 4 bases to trimming and J lost 6 bases, with 7 bases between them. This CDR3 has 11 residues. Germline-derived CDR1 and CDR2 are SGHRS and YFSETQ.

The genes are TRBV4-1 and TRBJ1-5; TRBD1 aligns across 11 bases. Trimming at V came to 3 bases and at J to 6 bases, leaving 4 bases not matched to a gene. CDR3 size: 15 residues. The V gene's germline CDR1 is MGHRA and CDR2 YSYEKL. CDR3 coding DNA: TGCGCCAGCAGCCAGGACAGGGGGCCGAGTCAGCCCCAGCATTTT. Translated: CASSQDRGPSQPQHF.

This clonotype was recorded at least ten times. The rearrangement links TRBV29-1 to TRBJ1-1; D is unclear. The CDR3 runs 16 residues. V gave up 6 bases and J gave up 0 bases, with 20 bases separating them. Germline V lookup: CDR1 SQVTM, CDR2 ANQGSEA. The CDR3 DNA is TGCAGCGTACTCGGCGTGGCTTTCTCGATGAACACTGAAGCTTTCTTT. Translation gives CSVLGVAFSMNTEAFF. Looking up the rest from reference TRBV29-1 and TRBJ1-1 gives the full variable domain: SAVISQKPSRDICQRGTSLTIQCQVDSQVTMMFWYRQQPGQSLTLIATANQGSEATYESGFVIDKFPISRPNLTFSTLTVSNMSPEDSSIYLCSVLGVAFSMNTEAFFGQGTRLTVV.

This clonotype came up many times. This chain connects TRBV20-1 to TRBJ2-7; 8 positions agree with TRBD1. Germline V gene sequence: CDR1 DFQATT, CDR2 SNEGSKA (reference sequence). The length of the CDR3 is 15 residues. V lost 0 bases and J lost 2; bases outside the gene matches: 6. CDR3 DNA: TGCAGTGCTAGAGACACAAGACAGGGGCCCTACGAGCAGTACTTC. Translated: CSARDTRQGPYEQYF.

This clonotype appeared many times. This chain links TRBV30 with TRBJ2-5, with TRBD2 matching 8 bases. The J segment lost 4 bases and the V segment lost 1 base, leaving 8 bases of the junction unmatched. Germline lookup yields CDR1 GTSNPN and CDR2 SVGIG (reference sequence). This CDR3 has 15 residues. The DNA for the CDR3 is TGTGCCTGGAGTGCGGCGGGAGGTGTGGTAGAGACCCAGTACTTC. The encoded protein is CAWSAAGGVVETQYF. Filled out from reference TRBV30 and TRBJ2-5, the complete variable domain reads SQTIHQWPATLVQPVGSPLSLECTVEGTSNPNLYWYRQAAGRGLQLLFYSVGIGQISSEVPQNLSASRPQDRQFILSSKKLLLSDSGFYLCAWSAAGGVVETQYFGPGTRLLVL.